What follows are 3 T cell receptor beta chains derived from one specimen sequenced in a study of CD8+ T cells in alopecia areata. Sample treatment: oral pan-JAK inhibitor, 5-10 mg twice daily. Isolated RNA was reverse transcribed into cDNA used as the sequencing template. Repertoires were generated with immunoSEQ multiplex PCR, while TCRdb's copy carries only in-frame clones and drops some. The data show 150,000 to 200,000 clones, roughly 63% seen once. Sequenced here: CD4+ T cells sorted from blood, sampled around week 55, from a patient treated with tofacitinib. The receptors here all came from a human donor with alopecia areata.

This chain connects TRBV5-1 to TRBJ2-1; D uncertain. Trimming cost V 0 bases and J 3 bases, with 7 bases left between them. CDR3 length: 14 residues. The germline gives CDR1 SGHRS, CDR2 YFSETQ. CDR3 sequence (DNA): TGCGCCAGCAGCTTGGAAGGTATCTACAATGAGCAGTTCTTC. It codes for CASSLEGIYNEQFF. The variable domain in full, completed from reference TRBV5-1 and TRBJ2-1, reads KAGVTQTPRYLIKTRGQQVTLSCSPISGHRSVSWYQQTPGQGLQFLFEYFSETQRNKGNFPGRFSGRQFSNSRSEMNVSTLELGDSALYLCASSLEGIYNEQFFGPGTRLTVL.

This chain joins TRBV4-1 and TRBJ2-7; 10 nucleotides line up with TRBD2. This CDR3 has 16 amino acids. V trimming: 0 bases; J trimming: 7 bases; junction bases outside the gene matches: 9. Germline lookup yields CDR1 MGHRA and CDR2 YSYEKL. The CDR3 coding sequence is TGCGCCAGCAGCCAAGAGGCAGCGGGGGGGCCTAGAGAGCAGTACTTC. It encodes CASSQEAAGGPREQYF.

V usage is TRBV29-1 and J usage is TRBJ1-4; 8 nucleotides agree with TRBD1. The CDR3 spans 14 residues. From germline, CDR1 is SQVTM and CDR2 ANQGSEA. Trimming took 6 bases from V and 0 from J; bases not matched to a gene: 3. The CDR3 DNA is TGCAGCGTGGGACAGGAGGCAACTAATGAAAAACTGTTTTTT. Amino acid sequence: CSVGQEATNEKLFF.